The sequence of this T cell receptor beta chain was determined in a study of T cell repertoires in cytomegalovirus infection. Across the whole study: Indications of both CMV infection and matching HLA type were provided by public TCR beta signatures.

V was shortened by 4 bases and J by 4 bases, with 13 bases between the two germline ends. Germline V lookup: CDR1 SNHLY, CDR2 FYNNEI. CDR3 size: 14 residues. Remarks on this clonotype: The target antigen is unknown.

MiXCR, run by TCRdb on the reads, gives a single entry per CDR3 protein. The data hold approximately 500,000 distinct CDR3 sequences, with 25% to 35% observed a single time. The receptor was derived from a human donor in good health (CMV status not recorded). Some clones in this sample may be carry-over from other donors' samples. The V and J genes are TRBV2 and TRBJ1-2; a possible D gene is TRBD1 (5 bases). The starting material was cultured PBMCs, obtained from culture after CMV antigen stimulation. The CDR3, as DNA: TGTGCCAGCAGTGCGGGACTTCTAACCTATGGCTACACCTTC. It is translated as CASSAGLLTYGYTF.